One sample yielded the 21 T cell receptor beta chains listed below, sequenced in a study of T-cell reconstitution after alpha-beta-depleted transplantation in children. It was with unique molecular identifiers that the TCRbeta library was prepared. In TCRdb, the PCR reads were re-called with MiXCR into one record per CDR3 protein. Altogether 380,000 or so distinct CDR3 sequences are present, 13% being singletons, with the ten largest covering about 4.5%. This sample comprised PBMCs, obtained from the stem cell graft. These receptors were collected from a human donor who donated a stem cell graft to a child with Fanconi anemia.

This clonotype came up a few times. J is TRBJ2-5 and V is TRBV18; no clear D gene. CDR3 length equals 13 residues. V was pared by 4 bases and J by 2 bases, with 8 bases between. The V gene's germline CDR1 is KGHSH and CDR2 LQKENI. CDR3 in DNA: TGTGCCAGCTCACGCGCGGAACAAGAGACCCAGTACTTC. It yields the protein CASSRAEQETQYF.

A few counts support this clonotype. The DNA of the CDR3 is TGCGCCAGCAGCCAGGGCACAGGGGTAAATACGCAGTATTTT. Its translation: CASSQGTGVNTQYF. J is TRBJ2-3 and V is TRBV4-3, with TRBD1 matching over 7 bases. The germline gives CDR1 LGHNA, CDR2 YSLEER. J lost 7 bases, V lost 3 bases, and 7 bases had no gene match. CDR3 length: 14 amino acids.

This clonotype was found many times. The rearrangement joins TRBV14 to TRBJ1-2, with 10 bases matching TRBD1. The germline V gene encodes CDR1 SGHDN and CDR2 FVKESK. With V trimmed by 0 bases and J by 3 bases, 25 bases remained unmatched. The CDR3 is 23 amino acids. The CDR3 coding sequence is TGTGCCAGCAGCCAAGATCTTGGGGGGACAGGGGACCTTGCGCTGGCCCGCTACTATGGCTACACCTTC. Translation: CASSQDLGGTGDLALARYYGYTF.

This clonotype appeared many times. The chain is built from TRBV5-5 and TRBJ2-1; D unclear. The CDR3 loop spans 15 amino acids. Trimming stripped 1 base from V and 8 bases from J, with 16 bases between. Germline V gene data show CDR1 as SGHKS and CDR2 as YYEKEE (reference sequence). Here the CDR3 reads CASSLRWQVYDEQFF. The CDR3 DNA follows: TGTGCCAGCAGCTTGAGATGGCAGGTGTACGATGAGCAGTTCTTC.

Only a few counts were recorded for this clonotype. The genes are TRBV6-2 or TRBV6-3 and TRBJ2-4, with D maybe TRBD2 (5 bases). CDR3 length equals 14 residues. Trimming shortened V by 7 bases and J by 8 bases, and 18 bases separated the two germline ends. Germline lookup yields CDR1 MNHEY and CDR2 SVGEGT. As DNA, the CDR3 is TGTGCCAGCAATAGGCAGGAGGCTGTTGACATTCAGTACTTC. Translating it yields CASNRQEAVDIQYF.

This clonotype has only a few counts. The chain is built from TRBV7-8 and TRBJ1-2; D gene ambiguous. Trimming removed 6 bases from V and 3 bases from J, with 17 bases in between. Germline CDR1 SGHVS, CDR2 FQNEAQ. This CDR3 is built from 15 residues. The CDR3 nucleotides read TGTGCCAGCAGTCTAGTGGCAGGCTCGGACTATGGCTACACCTTC. Residues: CASSLVAGSDYGYTF.

This chain connects TRBV5-1 to TRBJ2-7; D gene ambiguous. Germline V lookup: CDR1 SGHRS, CDR2 YFSETQ. The V end was cut by 0 bases, the J end by 2 bases, with 9 bases between. This CDR3 spans 14 amino acids. In DNA, the CDR3 is TGCGCCAGCAGCTTGGGGGCCAGACCCTACGAGCAGTACTTC. Amino acid sequence: CASSLGARPYEQYF.

Many counts were recorded for this clonotype. This rearrangement joins TRBV4-2 to TRBJ1-1; D is uncertain. Trimming stripped 0 bases from V and 5 bases from J, with 10 bases between. The length of the CDR3 is 14 residues. CDR1 and CDR2 from the germline V gene are LGHNA and YNFKEQ. CDR3 residues: CASSQDRGLTEAFF. The CDR3, as DNA: TGTGCCAGCAGCCAAGACCGTGGGCTTACTGAAGCTTTCTTT.

This clonotype came up a few times. V and J are TRBV5-1 and TRBJ1-1; D call uncertain. CDR1 and CDR2 (germline): SGHRS, YFSETQ. This CDR3 has 15 amino acids. Deletions cut 4 bases from V and 3 bases from J, with 16 bases between. CDR3 DNA sequence: TGCGCCAGCAGCCGTGAACCCAGGACGGACACTGAAGCTTTCTTT. Residues: CASSREPRTDTEAFF.

This clonotype was seen many times. The chain has TRBV20-1 and TRBJ2-1; the D is unclear. Germline V lookup: CDR1 DFQATT, CDR2 SNEGSKA (reference sequence). The CDR3 is made up of 12 amino acids. V lost 3 bases and J 5 bases, leaving 8 bases between the germline ends. The CDR3 here is CSASSSDNEQFF. Written as DNA, the CDR3 is TGCAGTGCTAGTTCGTCAGACAATGAGCAGTTCTTC.

This clonotype has a handful of counts. This chain links TRBV10-3 with TRBJ2-1; the D gene is possibly TRBD1 (6 bases). V shed 0 bases and J shed 13 bases, with 16 bases lying between them. CDR1 ENHRY and CDR2 SYGVKD come from the germline V gene. This CDR3 comprises 14 residues. The CDR3 region is CAISESRGTIGQFF. DNA of the CDR3: TGTGCCATCAGTGAGTCGAGGGGGACAATAGGACAGTTCTTC.

At least ten counts were recorded for this clonotype. The chain recombines TRBV10-3 with TRBJ2-2; D uncertain. Germline assignment: CDR1 ENHRY and CDR2 SYGVKD. Trimming took off 6 bases at V and 4 bases at J, with 6 bases between the two ends. CDR3 length: 12 residues. The CDR3 sequence is CAISLGTGELFF. The CDR3 nucleotides are TGTGCCATCAGCCTGGGCACCGGGGAGCTGTTTTTT.

Here the CDR3 DNA reads TGTGCCAGCAGTTTGAGCCTCACTGAAGCTTTCTTT. Its protein product is CASSLSLTEAFF. V and J are TRBV12-3 or TRBV12-4 and TRBJ1-1; D ambiguous. CDR3 length: 12 residues. V dropped 3 bases and J dropped 4 bases, with 6 bases sitting between them.

As regards this clonotype: Just one base apart from a much larger clone, this may be a read error. Without the conserved terminal phenylalanine or tryptophan, this CDR3 likely stems from a read error. This chain connects TRBV4-3 to TRBJ1-4; D gene uncertain. CDR1 is LGHNA and CDR2 is YSLEER in the germline V gene. The ends were cut back, 1 base at V and 2 bases at J, with 8 bases in the middle. This CDR3 has 15 residues. As DNA, the CDR3 is TGCGCCAGCAGCCAAGGGACCTCGACTAATGAAAAACTGTTTTGT. Encoded protein: CASSQGTSTNEKLFC.

This clonotype was observed at least ten times. The chain carries TRBV6-5 and TRBJ1-1; 11 positions agree with TRBD1. Germline V gene lookup returns CDR1 MNHEY and CDR2 SVGAGI. V lost 0 bases and J lost 2; bases outside the gene matches: 5. This CDR3 is 17 amino acids long. The CDR3 DNA sequence: TGTGCCAGCAGTTACTCGAGGACAGGGGGCCTCAACACTGAAGCTTTCTTT. It translates to CASSYSRTGGLNTEAFF.

This clonotype was counted many times. The genes are TRBV7-2 and TRBJ1-1; no definite D call. Deletions cut 2 bases from V and 7 bases from J, with 11 bases between. Germline V gives CDR1 SGHTA, CDR2 FQGNSA. The CDR3 sequence is 13 residues long. The CDR3: CASSLQRRGEAFF. In DNA, the CDR3 is TGTGCCAGCAGCTTACAGCGGCGGGGTGAAGCTTTCTTT.

This clonotype was recorded many times. The chain uses TRBV20-1 and TRBJ2-2; a weak D match, TRBD2 (5 bases). Germline V gene data show CDR1 as DFQATT and CDR2 as SNEGSKA (reference sequence). The CDR3 has 15 amino acids. Trimming shortened V by 3 bases and J by 5 bases, and 16 bases separated the two germline ends. The CDR3 region has the DNA TGCAGTGCTAGTAGGTCGTCGGGAATGACCGGGGAGCTGTTTTTT. Its translation is CSASRSSGMTGELFF.

Ten or more counts support this clonotype. This chain connects TRBV6-1 to TRBJ1-3; D call uncertain. The CDR3 length is 14 residues. Trimming cost V 0 bases and J 4 bases, with 7 bases left between them. CDR1 is MNHNS and CDR2 is SASEGT in the germline V gene. CDR3 sequence reads: CASSEAYDGNTIYF. CDR3 bases: TGTGCCAGCAGTGAAGCGTATGACGGAAACACCATATATTTT.

Points on this clonotype: A read error may explain this, as a much larger clone is one base away. The CDR3 DNA follows: TGTGCCATCAGTGGCGGGGGGGACAGTCAAGAGACCCAGTACTTC. It yields the protein CAISGGGDSQETQYF. The rearrangement joins TRBV10-3 to TRBJ2-5, with 9 bases lining up with TRBD2. The CDR3 length is 15 residues. J was trimmed by 2 bases and V by 4 bases; bases with no gene match: 5. Germline V gives CDR1 ENHRY, CDR2 SYGVKD.

V and J are TRBV12-3 or TRBV12-4 and TRBJ1-2, with 10 positions matching TRBD1. Trimming removed 6 bases from V and 4 bases from J; junction bases left unmatched: 5. This CDR3 contains 14 residues. The CDR3: CASSLGQGLYGYTF. The CDR3 DNA sequence: TGTGCCAGCAGCTTGGGACAGGGGCTCTATGGCTACACCTTC.

In this sample, this clonotype turned up a few times. The chain couples TRBV14 to TRBJ2-7; weak D call: TRBD1 (6 bases). The CDR3 consists of 13 residues. Per the germline V gene, CDR1 is SGHDN and CDR2 is FVKESK. Trimming removed 3 bases at V and 7 bases at J, with 13 bases between. Here the CDR3 reads CASSHAGVGEQYV. The CDR3 nucleotides read TGTGCCAGCAGCCATGCAGGGGTCGGGGAGCAGTACGTC.